This TCR beta chain was documented in a study of regulatory T cells in long-lasting Graves disease. As to time point: newly diagnosed GD, antithyroid drugs for less than 3 months. PBMC-derived RNA was used for the TCR library. Construction of the TCR beta libraries employed iRepertoire HTBI primers in conjunction with Arm-PCR of CDR3 regions. TCRdb called the multiplex PCR reads again in MiXCR, with one record for every CDR3 protein. The sample shows 540,000 or so distinct CDR3 sequences, roughly 12% of them seen only once. Germline loops: CDR1 DFQATT, CDR2 SNEGSKA (reference sequence). This CDR3 has 15 amino acids. This sample was shared with a second study, whose subject was T cells in Graves' hyperthyroidism and ophthalmopathy.

The source was peripheral blood mononuclear cells (PBMCs), collected at new diagnosis, from a patient treated with antithyroid drugs. The rearrangement links TRBV20-1 to TRBJ2-3, with no clear D. This receptor was obtained from a young man with Graves disease. The CDR3 loop is CAHRAGIASTDTQYF. CDR3 sequence (DNA): TGCGCCCATCGGGCTGGGATCGCTAGCACAGATACGCAGTATTTT.